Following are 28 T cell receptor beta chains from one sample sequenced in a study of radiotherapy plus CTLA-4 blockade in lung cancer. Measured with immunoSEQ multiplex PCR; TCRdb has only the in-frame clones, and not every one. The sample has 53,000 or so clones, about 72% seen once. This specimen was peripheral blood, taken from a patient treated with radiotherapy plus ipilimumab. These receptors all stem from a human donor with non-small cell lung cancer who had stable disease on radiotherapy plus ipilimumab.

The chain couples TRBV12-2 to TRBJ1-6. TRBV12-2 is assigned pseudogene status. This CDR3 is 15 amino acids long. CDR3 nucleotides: TGTGCAAGTCGCTTTCGACCCGGTAACAATTCACCCCTCCACTTT. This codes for CASRFRPGNNSPLHF.

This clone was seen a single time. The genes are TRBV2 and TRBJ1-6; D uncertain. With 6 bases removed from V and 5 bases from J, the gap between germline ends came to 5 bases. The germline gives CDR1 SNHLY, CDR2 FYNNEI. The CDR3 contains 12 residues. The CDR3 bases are TGTGCCAGCAGCTTCGATAATTCACCCCTCCACTTT. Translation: CASSFDNSPLHF.

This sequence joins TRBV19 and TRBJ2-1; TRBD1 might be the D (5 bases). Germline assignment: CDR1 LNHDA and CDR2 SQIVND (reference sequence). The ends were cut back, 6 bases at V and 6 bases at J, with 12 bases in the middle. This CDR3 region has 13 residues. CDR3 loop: CASRPTGGNEQFF. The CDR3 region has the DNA TGTGCCAGTAGGCCAACAGGTGGCAATGAGCAGTTCTTC.

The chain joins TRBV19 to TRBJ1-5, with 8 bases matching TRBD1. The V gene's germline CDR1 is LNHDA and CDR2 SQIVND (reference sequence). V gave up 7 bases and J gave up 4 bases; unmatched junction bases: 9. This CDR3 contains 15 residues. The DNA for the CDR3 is TGTGCCAGTAAACCGACAGGGGTTGGGAATCAGCCCCAGCATTTT. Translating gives CASKPTGVGNQPQHF.

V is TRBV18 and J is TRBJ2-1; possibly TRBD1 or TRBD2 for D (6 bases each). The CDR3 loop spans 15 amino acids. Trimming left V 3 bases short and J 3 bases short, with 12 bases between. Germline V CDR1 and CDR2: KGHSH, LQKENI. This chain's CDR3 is CASSPRGDLYNEQFF. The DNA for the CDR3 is TGTGCCAGCTCACCGAGGGGGGATCTCTACAATGAGCAGTTCTTC.

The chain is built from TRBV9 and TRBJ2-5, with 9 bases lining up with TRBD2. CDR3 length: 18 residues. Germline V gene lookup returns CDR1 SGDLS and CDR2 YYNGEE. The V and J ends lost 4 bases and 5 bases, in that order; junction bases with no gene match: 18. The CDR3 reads CASSPGGSSGVLGETQYF. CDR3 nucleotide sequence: TGTGCCAGCAGCCCCGGAGGGTCTAGCGGGGTCTTGGGGGAGACCCAGTACTTC.

The CDR3 DNA reads as TGTGCCAGCAGTCGCAAGCAGGGACAAGGCGGCTACACCTTC. It translates to CASSRKQGQGGYTF. The gene calls are TRBV6-1 and TRBJ1-2; D may be TRBD1 (6 bases). The CDR3 length is 14 residues. Per germline, CDR1 MNHNS and CDR2 SASEGT. V lost 5 bases, J lost 8 bases, and 18 bases lay in between.

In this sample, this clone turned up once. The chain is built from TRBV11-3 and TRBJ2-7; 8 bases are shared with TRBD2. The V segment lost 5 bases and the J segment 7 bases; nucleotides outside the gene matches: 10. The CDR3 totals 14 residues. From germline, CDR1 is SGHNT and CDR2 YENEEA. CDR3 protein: CASSQGASGGEQYF. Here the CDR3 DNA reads TGTGCCAGCAGCCAGGGAGCCAGCGGGGGTGAGCAGTACTTC. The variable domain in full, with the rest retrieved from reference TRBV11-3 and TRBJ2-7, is EAGVVQSPRYKIIEKKQPVAFWCNPISGHNTLYWYLQNLGQGPELLIRYENEEAVDDSQLPKDRFSAERLKGVDSTLKIQPAELGDSAVYLCASSQGASGGEQYFGPGTRLTVT.

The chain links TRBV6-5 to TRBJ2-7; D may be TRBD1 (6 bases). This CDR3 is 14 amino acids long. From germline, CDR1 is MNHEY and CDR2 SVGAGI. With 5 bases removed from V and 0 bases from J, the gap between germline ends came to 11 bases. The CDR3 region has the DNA TGTGCCAGCAGTCCTACAGGGAGCTCCTACGAGCAGTACTTC. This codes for CASSPTGSSYEQYF.

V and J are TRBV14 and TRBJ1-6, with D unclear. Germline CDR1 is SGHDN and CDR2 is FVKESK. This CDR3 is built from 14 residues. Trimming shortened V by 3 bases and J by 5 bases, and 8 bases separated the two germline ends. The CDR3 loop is CASSQGRNNSPLHF. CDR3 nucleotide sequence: TGTGCCAGCAGCCAGGGTCGCAATAATTCACCCCTCCACTTT.

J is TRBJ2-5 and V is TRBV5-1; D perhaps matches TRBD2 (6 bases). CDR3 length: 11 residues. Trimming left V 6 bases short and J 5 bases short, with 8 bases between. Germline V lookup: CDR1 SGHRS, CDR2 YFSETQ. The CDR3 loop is CASKEGETQYF. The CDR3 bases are TGCGCCAGCAAGGAGGGTGAGACCCAGTACTTC.

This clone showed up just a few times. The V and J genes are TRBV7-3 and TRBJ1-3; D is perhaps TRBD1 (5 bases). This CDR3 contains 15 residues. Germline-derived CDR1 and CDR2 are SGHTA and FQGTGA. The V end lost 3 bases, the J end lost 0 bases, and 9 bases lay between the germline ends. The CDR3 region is CASSFGTNSGNTIYF. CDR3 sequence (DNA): TGTGCCAGCAGCTTCGGGACCAACTCTGGAAACACCATATATTTT.

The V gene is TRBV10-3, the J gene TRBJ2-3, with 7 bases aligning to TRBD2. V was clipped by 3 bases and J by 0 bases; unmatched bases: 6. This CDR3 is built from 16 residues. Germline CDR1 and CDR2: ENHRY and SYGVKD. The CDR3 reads CAISDRGVRSTDTQYF. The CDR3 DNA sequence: TGTGCCATCAGTGATCGGGGGGTGAGGAGCACAGATACGCAGTATTTT.

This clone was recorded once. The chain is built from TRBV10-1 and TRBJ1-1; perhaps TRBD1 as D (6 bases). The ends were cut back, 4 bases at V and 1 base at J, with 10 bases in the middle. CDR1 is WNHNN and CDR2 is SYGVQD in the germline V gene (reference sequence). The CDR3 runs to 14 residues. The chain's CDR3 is CASSGEQGNTEAFF. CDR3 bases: TGCGCCAGCAGTGGGGAACAGGGGAACACTGAAGCTTTCTTT.

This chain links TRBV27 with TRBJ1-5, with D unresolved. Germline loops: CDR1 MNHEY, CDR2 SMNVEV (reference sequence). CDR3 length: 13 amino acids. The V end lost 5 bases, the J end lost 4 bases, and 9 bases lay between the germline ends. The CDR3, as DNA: TGTGCCAGCAGTATAACCAGAAATCAGCCCCAGCATTTT. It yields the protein CASSITRNQPQHF.

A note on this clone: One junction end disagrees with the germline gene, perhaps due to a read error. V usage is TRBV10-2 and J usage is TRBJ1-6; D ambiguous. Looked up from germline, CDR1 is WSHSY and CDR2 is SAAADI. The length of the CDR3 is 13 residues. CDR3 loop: CASNEGHNSPLHF. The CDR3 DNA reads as TGCGCCAGCAATGAGGGCCATAATTCACCCCTCCACTTT.

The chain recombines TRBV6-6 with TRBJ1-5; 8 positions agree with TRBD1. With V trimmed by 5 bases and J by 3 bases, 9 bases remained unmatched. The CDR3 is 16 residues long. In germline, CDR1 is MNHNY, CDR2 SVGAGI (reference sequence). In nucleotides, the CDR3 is TGTGCCAGCAGTCTCGGGACAGGTCTTCTCAATCAGCCCCAGCATTTT. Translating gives CASSLGTGLLNQPQHF.

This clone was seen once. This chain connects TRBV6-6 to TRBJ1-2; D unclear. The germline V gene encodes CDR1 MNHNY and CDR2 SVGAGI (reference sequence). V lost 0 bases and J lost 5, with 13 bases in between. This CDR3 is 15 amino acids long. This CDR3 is CASSYSSRRQYGYTF. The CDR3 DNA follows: TGTGCCAGCAGTTACTCGAGCAGGCGACAATATGGCTACACCTTC.

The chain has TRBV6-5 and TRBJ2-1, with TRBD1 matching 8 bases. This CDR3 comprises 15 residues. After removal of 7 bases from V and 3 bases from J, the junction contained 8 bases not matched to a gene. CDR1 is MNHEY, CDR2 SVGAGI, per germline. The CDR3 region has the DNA TGTGCCAGCACTCCCGGGACAGGTATCTACAATGAGCAGTTCTTC. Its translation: CASTPGTGIYNEQFF.

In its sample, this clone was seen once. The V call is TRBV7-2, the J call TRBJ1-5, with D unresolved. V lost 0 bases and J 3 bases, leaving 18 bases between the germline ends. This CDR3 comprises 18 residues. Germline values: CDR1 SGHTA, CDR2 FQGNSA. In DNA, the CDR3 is TGTGCCAGCAGCTTAGCATTGTCCACACGACCGTCCAATCAGCCCCAGCATTTT. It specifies CASSLALSTRPSNQPQHF.

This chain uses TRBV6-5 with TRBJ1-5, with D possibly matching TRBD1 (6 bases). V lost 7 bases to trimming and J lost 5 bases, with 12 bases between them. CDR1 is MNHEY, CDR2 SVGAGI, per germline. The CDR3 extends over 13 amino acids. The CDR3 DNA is TGTGCCAGCATTGGACAGAATTATCAGCCCCAGCATTTT. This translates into CASIGQNYQPQHF.

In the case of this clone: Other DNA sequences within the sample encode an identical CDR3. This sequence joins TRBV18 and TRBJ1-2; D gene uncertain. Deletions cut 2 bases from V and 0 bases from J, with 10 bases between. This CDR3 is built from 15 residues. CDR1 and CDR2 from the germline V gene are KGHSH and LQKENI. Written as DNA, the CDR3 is TGTGCCAGCTCACCAATGGCAGGCTCTAACTATGGCTACACCTTC. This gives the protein CASSPMAGSNYGYTF.

The CDR3, as DNA: TGTGCCAGCAGTTCCGACAGCAACTATGGCTACACCTTC. It specifies CASSSDSNYGYTF. The gene calls are TRBV6-1 and TRBJ1-2; tentative D call: TRBD1 (5 bases). The CDR3 spans 13 residues. Germline loops: CDR1 MNHNS, CDR2 SASEGT. Trimming took 5 bases from V and 2 from J, leaving 9 bases between them.

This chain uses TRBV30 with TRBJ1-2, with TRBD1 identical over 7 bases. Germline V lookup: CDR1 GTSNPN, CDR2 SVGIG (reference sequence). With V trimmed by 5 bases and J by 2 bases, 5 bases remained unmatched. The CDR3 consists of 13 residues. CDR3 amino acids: CAWGQEGNYGYTF. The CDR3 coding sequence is TGTGCCTGGGGACAGGAGGGGAACTATGGCTACACCTTC.

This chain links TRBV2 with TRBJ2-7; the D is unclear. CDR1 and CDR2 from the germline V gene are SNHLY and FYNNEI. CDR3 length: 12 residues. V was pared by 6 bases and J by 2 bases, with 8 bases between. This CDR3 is CASRTVAYEQYV. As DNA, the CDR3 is TGTGCCAGCAGAACCGTCGCCTACGAGCAGTACGTC.

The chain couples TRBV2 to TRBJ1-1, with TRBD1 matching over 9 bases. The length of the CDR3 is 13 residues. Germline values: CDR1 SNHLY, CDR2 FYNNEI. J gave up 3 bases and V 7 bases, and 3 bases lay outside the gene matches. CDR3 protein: CASTGQGHTEAFF. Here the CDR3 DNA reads TGTGCCAGCACGGGACAGGGACACACTGAAGCTTTCTTT.

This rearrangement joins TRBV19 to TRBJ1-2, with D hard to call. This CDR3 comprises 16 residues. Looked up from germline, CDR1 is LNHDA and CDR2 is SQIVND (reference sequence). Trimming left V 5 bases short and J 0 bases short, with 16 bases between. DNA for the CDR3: TGTGCCAGTAGTGGTGTACGGAGTAGTCCTAACTATGGCTACACCTTC. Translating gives CASSGVRSSPNYGYTF.

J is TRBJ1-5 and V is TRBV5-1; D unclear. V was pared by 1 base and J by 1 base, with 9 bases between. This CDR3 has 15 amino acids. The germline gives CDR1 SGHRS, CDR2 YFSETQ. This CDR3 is CASSLNFGSNQPQHF. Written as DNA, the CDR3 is TGCGCCAGCAGCTTGAATTTCGGCAGCAATCAGCCCCAGCATTTT.